The present T cell receptor (beta chain) was sequenced within a study of shared clonotypes between healthy human individuals. Study-level findings and limits: Naive CD4 clonotype sharing across several donors was about 5%. Generation probability values for non-shared clonotypes were lower than those for clonotypes shared by all four donors.

With respect to this clone: Its matching antigen is unknown.

The method was immunoSEQ multiplex PCR; TCRdb's version includes in-frame clones alone and lacks a portion of them. The sample lists 650,000 to 800,000 clones, approximately 77% seen once, with approximately 1.8% in the top ten. Naive CD4+ cells were CD45RA-selected; the remaining cells were memory. The CDR3 sequence is 14 residues long. V dropped 5 bases and J dropped 5 bases, with 14 bases sitting between them. CDR1 and CDR2 from the germline V gene are LGHNA and YNFKEQ. The genes are TRBV4-2 and TRBJ2-3, with a weak D call TRBD1 (6 bases). The sample consisted of memory CD4+ T cells sorted from blood. Subset denoted: CD45RA-negative fraction. The sequence derives from a woman in her twenties or thirties in good health. The CDR3 region is CASSKSQGLDTQYF. Written as DNA, the CDR3 is TGTGCCAGCAGCAAAAGCCAGGGGTTAGATACGCAGTATTTT.